A selection of T cell receptor beta chains follows, all from one sample in a study of shared clonotypes between healthy human individuals. Sequencing used immunoSEQ multiplex PCR; TCRdb keeps in-frame clones, though not all of them. The table records around 1.9 million clones, 85% to 95% of them present only once. The sequenced material came from naive CD8+ T cells from PBMCs. The receptors were sampled from a man aged 18-30 years in good health. Some clones in this sample may be carry-over from other donors' samples. Each CDR3 is given with its conserved first and last residue. A D gene is named only where the DNA matches it firmly. The listing skips clone size in some rows; elsewhere it reads once, few, many or a size class.

>-|TRBV29-1|-|TRBJ1-1
TGCAGCGTTGTAGGGGGGGTGGTCGCTGAAGCTTTCTTT
CSVVGGVVAEAFF
>-|TRBV5-4|-|TRBJ2-7
TGTGCCAGCAGCTTGGGGAAGGGCGGGTCCTACGAGCAGTACTTC
CASSLGKGGSYEQYF
>-|TRBV19|TRBD2|TRBJ2-7
TGTGCCAGTAGTATCGGGGGGGACGAGCAGTACTTC
CASSIGGDEQYF
>-|TRBV27|-|TRBJ1-5
TGTGCCAGCAGTTTCCTAGACAGTAGCAATCAGCCCCAGCATTTT
CASSFLDSSNQPQHF
>-|TRBV27|-|TRBJ1-2
TGTGCCAGCAGTTTACGAGGGGCGGTAAGCTATGGCTACACCTTC
CASSLRGAVSYGYTF
>-|TRBV28|-|TRBJ1-1
TGTGCCAGCAGTCTCCCGAGGGGGGTGAAGAGTGAAGCTTTCTTT
CASSLPRGVKSEAFF
>-|TRBV19|-|TRBJ1-2
TGTGCCAGTAGTTTTAAGTTAGGCGCTTCGGGAGGCTACACCTTC
CASSFKLGASGGYTF
>-|TRBV7-9|-|TRBJ2-5
TGTGCCAGCAGCACCGATGGGACCCAGTACTTC
CASSTDGTQYF
>once|TRBV5-1|TRBD2|TRBJ2-1
TGCGCCAGCAGCTTGGCCGAACGAAGCCTAGCGGGAGGATGGGAGCAGTTCTTC
CASSLAERSLAGGWEQFF
>-|TRBV2|-|TRBJ2-7
TGTGCCAGCAGAGAGTATTACGCGACAGTTAGCTCCTACGAGCAGTACTTC
CASREYYATVSSYEQYF
>-|TRBV7-3|-|TRBJ1-5
TGTGCCAGCAGCTTAAACCCGAATCAGCCCCAGCATTTT
CASSLNPNQPQHF
>-|TRBV10-3|-|TRBJ2-3
TGTGCCGCCTCGGTAAGAAGCACAGATACGCAGTATTTT
CAASVRSTDTQYF
>-|TRBV19|TRBD2|TRBJ2-3
TGTGCCAGTAGTATGGAGCGGGGGCTATACGCAGATACGCAGTATTTT
CASSMERGLYADTQYF
>-|TRBV5-4|-|TRBJ2-1
TGTGCCAGCAGCTTCGGAGCGGACATTAATGAGCAGTTCTTC
CASSFGADINEQFF
>-|TRBV28|TRBD2|TRBJ2-7
TGTGCCAGCAGTTTTGGGCGGGAGGGCTACGAGCAGTACTTC
CASSFGREGYEQYF
>-|TRBV18|-|TRBJ2-6
TGTGCCAGCTCACCGGACAGCTTTACGGCATTTGGCTCTGGGGCCAACGTCCTGACTTTC
CASSPDSFTAFGSGANVLTF
>-|TRBV27|-|TRBJ2-7
TGTGCCAGCAGTTTGGGGGCTTCTTTGGAGCAGTACTTC
CASSLGASLEQYF
>-|TRBV28|-|TRBJ2-5
TGTGCCAGCAGGTCGTCCCTGGGGTCGGGGCCACAGACCCAGTACTTC
CASRSSLGSGPQTQYF
>-|TRBV5-6|TRBD2|TRBJ2-1
TGTGCCAGCATCCTAGGACTAGCGGGAGTCTACAATGAGCAGTTCTTC
CASILGLAGVYNEQFF
>-|TRBV6-5|-|TRBJ2-5
TGTGCCAGCAGTTCCCTGGGGGCCGAACAAGAGACCCAGTACTTC
CASSSLGAEQETQYF
>once|TRBV27|-|TRBJ2-1
TGTGCCAGCAGTACGCTAGGGGTTGAGCAGTTCTTC
CASSTLGVEQFF
>once|TRBV30|-|TRBJ2-7
TGTGCCTGGGAAGGGGGCGGGGACTACGAGCAGTACTTC
CAWEGGGDYEQYF
>-|TRBV29-1|TRBD1|TRBJ2-5
TGCAGCGTTGATGCCCCGGGGACAGGGGGCTTGGGGGAGACCCAGTACTTC
CSVDAPGTGGLGETQYF
>once|TRBV9|-|TRBJ2-5
TGTGCCAGCAGCCCCCGGGACTACCAAGAGACCCAGTACTTC
CASSPRDYQETQYF
>-|TRBV28|TRBD1|TRBJ2-7
TGTGCCAGCACCAGGGGGCCCGGGGGAGAGCAGTACTTC
CASTRGPGGEQYF
>-|TRBV10-1|TRBD2|TRBJ2-1
TGCGCCAGCAGTGACGGGAGGGCCTACAATGAGCAGTTCTTC
CASSDGRAYNEQFF
>-|TRBV7-9|TRBD1|TRBJ2-7
TGTGCCAGCAGCTCCGACAGGGACCCCCTGTACGAGCAGTACTTC
CASSSDRDPLYEQYF
>once|TRBV27|-|TRBJ1-4
TGTGCCAGCAGTTTAATGGGTTATGAAAAACTGTTTTTT
CASSLMGYEKLFF
>-|TRBV27|-|TRBJ2-1
TGTGCCAGCAGCGGACTCCACTACAATGAGCAGTTCTTC
CASSGLHYNEQFF
>-|TRBV19|-|TRBJ2-3
TGTGCCAGTAATCAGGACGGGGGTACGCAGTATTTT
CASNQDGGTQYF
>-|TRBV13|TRBD2|TRBJ2-3
TGTGCCAGCAGCTGGACTAGCGGGACGACCACAGATACGCAGTATTTT
CASSWTSGTTTDTQYF
>few|TRBV11-3|-|TRBJ1-1
TGTGCCAGCAGCTTAGGTGTGAACACTGAAGCTTTCTTT
CASSLGVNTEAFF
>once|TRBV30|-|TRBJ2-3
TGTGCCTGGAGTGTTTATTCCGCAGATACGCAGTATTTT
CAWSVYSADTQYF
>-|TRBV2|-|TRBJ2-7
TGTGCCAGCCTACGCTCCTACGAGCAGTACTTC
CASLRSYEQYF
>-|TRBV19|-|TRBJ1-2
TGTGCCAGTAGTCCCCGTTTAGGTTTCTATGGCTACACCTTC
CASSPRLGFYGYTF
>-|TRBV7-6|-|TRBJ2-7
TGTGCCAGCAGCTCGGGGGGGACAGGGAGGACCTACGAGCAGTACTTC
CASSSGGTGRTYEQYF
>few|TRBV7-9|-|TRBJ2-2
TGTGCCAGCAGCTTAGGAACCGGGGAGCTGTTTTTT
CASSLGTGELFF
>-|TRBV30|-|TRBJ2-7
TGTGCCTGGAGTGTGGGCCAGCCGGGCTTTTACGAGCAGTACTTC
CAWSVGQPGFYEQYF
>-|TRBV25-1|TRBD2|TRBJ2-1
TGTGCCAGCCAGATAGCGGGAGTGTTCAATGAGCAGTTCTTC
CASQIAGVFNEQFF
>once|TRBV7-9|-|TRBJ1-1
TGTGCCAGCAGCTTAGCGATCGGGGGAGACACTGAAGCTTTCTTT
CASSLAIGGDTEAFF
>-|TRBV7-6|TRBD1|TRBJ2-2
TGTGCCAGCAGCTGGAACAGGGGATCGGCGAACACCGGGGAGCTGTTTTTT
CASSWNRGSANTGELFF
>-|TRBV7-9|TRBD2|TRBJ2-7
TGTGCCAGCAGCTTATGGTCCGGGACTAGCGGTGCCTACGAGCAGTACTTC
CASSLWSGTSGAYEQYF
>-|TRBV7-6|-|TRBJ2-1
TGTGCCAGCAGCGGGATAGCCTACAATGAGCAGTTCTTC
CASSGIAYNEQFF
>-|TRBV10-3|-|TRBJ2-2
TGTGCCATCAGTGAGTCGATTGGGGAGATCTCCGGGGAGCTGTTTTTT
CAISESIGEISGELFF
>few|TRBV19|-|TRBJ2-2
TGTGCCAGTAATCCCGAGGGGCAGTCTCCCGGGGAGCTGTTTTTT
CASNPEGQSPGELFF
>-|TRBV7-9|-|TRBJ1-1
TGTGCCAGCAGCTTAGGTTACACTGAAGCTTTCTTT
CASSLGYTEAFF
>-|TRBV11-2|TRBD2|TRBJ2-1
TGTGCCAGCAGTCGACTAGCGGGGGATTACAATGAGCAGTTCTTC
CASSRLAGDYNEQFF
>-|TRBV27|TRBD2|TRBJ2-1
TGTGCCAGCAGTCCCCGGGGGGACAATGAGCAGTTCTTC
CASSPRGDNEQFF
>-|TRBV9|-|TRBJ2-3
TGTGCCAGCAGCGTATGGGAACTGGCCGGTCCTTCGCCAGATACGCAGTATTTT
CASSVWELAGPSPDTQYF